This note documents a single TCR beta chain sequence. The data were obtained in a study of OX40 agonist ivuxolimab in advanced cancers. Looking at the study overall: Among those enrolled, mean age was 60 years (range roughly 23 to 79) and approximately 83% were male.

Repertoires were generated with immunoSEQ multiplex PCR, while TCRdb's copy carries only in-frame clones and drops some. Of under 55,000 clones detected, roughly 83% appear once; the ten largest clones hold approximately 13%. The V end was cut by 1 base, the J end by 1 base, with 7 bases between. CDR1 SGHTA and CDR2 FQGNSA come from the germline V gene. The CDR3 is 14 residues long. Here the sequenced sample was CD4+ or CD8+ T cells sorted from blood, taken in a trial of the OX40 agonist ivuxolimab. The TCR originated in an adult with an advanced solid tumor such as melanoma, head and neck, liver or kidney cancer. The rearrangement joins TRBV7-2 to TRBJ1-1; tentative D call: TRBD1 (6 bases). The CDR3 sequence: CASSLGRGNTEAFF. The CDR3, as DNA: TGTGCCAGCAGCTTAGGCAGGGGGAACACTGAAGCTTTCTTT. The entire variable domain, with the rest obtained from reference TRBV7-2 and TRBJ1-1, is as follows: GAGVSQSPSNKVTEKGKDVELRCDPISGHTALYWYRQSLGQGLEFLIYFQGNSAPDKSGLPSDRFSAERTGGSVSTLTIQRTQQEDSAVYLCASSLGRGNTEAFFGQGTRLTVV.